A selection of T cell receptor beta chains follows, all from one sample in a study of shared clonotypes between healthy human individuals. TCRdb keeps only in-frame clones here, not all; method: immunoSEQ multiplex PCR. The sample contains 400,000 to 600,000 clones, roughly 95% of which appear only once. Sequencing input: naive CD4+ T cells sorted from blood. These TCRs come from a woman aged 25-40 years in good health. Each CDR3 is given with its conserved first and last residue. D genes are given only for firm matches. Clone size, where shown, is once, few, many, or a class for clones that have expanded.

clone size	D gene	CDR3 length	J gene	V gene	CDR3 DNA	CDR3 protein
-	-	15	TRBJ1-2	TRBV6-5	TGTGCCAGCAGTTACCAACCGGGGCCTGCGGATGGCTACACCTTC	CASSYQPGPADGYTF
-	-	17	TRBJ2-1	TRBV5-1	TGCGCCAGCAGCTTGGTAGGGTGGGAGAGCGCCTACAATGAGCAGTTCTTC	CASSLVGWESAYNEQFF
-	TRBD1	15	TRBJ2-7	TRBV10-3	TGTGCCTCCAGTGATAAGGGGACAGGGGTATACGAGCAGTACTTC	CASSDKGTGVYEQYF
-	-	15	TRBJ1-2	TRBV6-1	TGTGCCAGCAGTGAGGTCCCACCTTTCACCCATGGCTACACCTTC	CASSEVPPFTHGYTF
-	-	15	TRBJ2-2	TRBV18	TGTGCCAGCTCACCAGGAGCGAGGAACACCGGGGAGCTGTTTTTT	CASSPGARNTGELFF
few	-	13	TRBJ1-3	TRBV2	TGTGCCAGCAGCCAGGGCTCTGGAAACACCATATATTTT	CASSQGSGNTIYF
-	TRBD1	14	TRBJ2-7	TRBV29-1	TGCAGCGTTAGCGGGCGACAGGGGGACGGCGAGCAGTACTTC	CSVSGRQGDGEQYF
-	-	15	TRBJ2-7	TRBV9	TGTGCCAGCAGCGTAGCCTCACATAGCTCCTACGAGCAGTACTTC	CASSVASHSSYEQYF
-	-	14	TRBJ1-2	TRBV18	TGTGCCAGCTCACCAGGGAGGGACTACTATGGCTACACCTTC	CASSPGRDYYGYTF
once	-	14	TRBJ2-5	TRBV21-1	TGTGCCAGCAGCAAAGTTAGGAGGGGAGAGACCCAGTACTTC	CASSKVRRGETQYF
once	-	18	TRBJ1-6	TRBV7-2	TGTGCCAGCAGCTCGATTAAGGGACGGGTCCCCCCAGGTTCACCCCTCCACTTT	CASSSIKGRVPPGSPLHF
-	-	14	TRBJ1-5	TRBV28	TGTGCCAGCAGTCCAACCCACGGGGGCCGGCCCCAGCATTTT	CASSPTHGGRPQHF
-	-	12	TRBJ1-2	TRBV4-1	TGCGCCAGCAGCCAAGAAGGTAACGGCTACACCTTC	CASSQEGNGYTF
-	TRBD2	16	TRBJ2-7	TRBV6-6	TGTGCCAGCAGTTACTCCTCTGCGGGAGGGAACTACGAGCAGTACTTC	CASSYSSAGGNYEQYF
-	-	17	TRBJ1-1	TRBV21-1	TGTGCCAGCAGCAAAGGAGCTTCACAGTCGGTGAACACTGAAGCTTTCTTT	CASSKGASQSVNTEAFF
once	TRBD2	17	TRBJ2-1	TRBV10-3	TGTGCCATCAGTGAGTCAATAGGACTAGCGGAGTACAATGAGCAGTTCTTC	CAISESIGLAEYNEQFF
once	TRBD2	19	TRBJ2-3	TRBV15	TGTGCCACCAGCAGAGTTCTCGGTGGACTAGCCGGACGGGGGGATACGCAGTATTTT	CATSRVLGGLAGRGDTQYF
-	-	13	TRBJ2-1	TRBV27	TGTGCCAGCAGTAGGACGGGCTACAATGAGCAGTTCTTC	CASSRTGYNEQFF
-	-	12	TRBJ2-2	TRBV2	TGTGCCAGCAGTCTTGTTACCGGGGAGCTGTTTTTT	CASSLVTGELFF
-	-	15	TRBJ1-3	TRBV7-9	TGTGCCAGCAGCTTACCGTTCTTCTCTGGAAACACCATATATTTT	CASSLPFFSGNTIYF